This T cell receptor (beta chain) stems from a study of response to subunit inactivated influenza vaccine. Broader study findings: The authors put forward the suggestion that each seasonal influenza vaccination may bring in only a limited number of new T cells.

About this clonotype itself: Its specificity is not known.

The CDR3 length is 16 residues. V was pared by 4 bases and J by 1 base, with 5 bases of the junction left unmatched. CDR1 and CDR2 (germline): SGHRS, YFSETQ. MiXCR, applied by TCRdb to the RT-PCR reads, yields one record per CDR3 protein. The table records around 750,000 distinct CDR3 sequences, about 20% of them present only once. The source of this sequence is a man aged 50 to 60 who received an inactivated influenza vaccine. This sequence joins TRBV5-1 and TRBJ2-5; 12 positions match TRBD2. Specimen: PBMCs from blood, collected around 5 days after vaccination. The CDR3 spells CASSGGLAGRQETQYF. The CDR3 bases are TGCGCCAGCAGCGGGGGACTAGCGGGCCGCCAAGAGACCCAGTACTTC.